This T cell receptor (beta chain) derives from a study of T cell changes during pregnancy in multiple sclerosis (dated by TCRdb to between 2017 and 2020). For the wider study: In women with multiple sclerosis, the researchers looked at how the T cell repertoire shifted as pregnancy progressed.

As concerns this clone: Its binding antigen is unknown. No base qualities exist here, and no much larger clone lies one base off it.

Libraries came from the immunoSEQ multiplex PCR assay. TCRdb holds this immuneACCESS table with in-frame rearrangements only. Some clones are missing; in checked studies, unresolved V genes explain under half, and the rest has no known cause. The sample profile shows approximately 69,000 clones; roughly 94% of them were found once. The ten largest account for less than 0.65% of the sample. The CDR3 numbers 12 residues from cysteine through phenylalanine. The kept DNA is CDR3 alone, 36 bases in frame from the first base. The germline V gene supplies CDR1 ENHRY and CDR2 SYGVKD. Relative to germline, V is 6 bases shorter and J is 1 base shorter, with 6 bases between their ends.

The input for sequencing was peripheral blood, taken in the third trimester of pregnancy. Recombination joined TRBV10-3 with TRBJ2-5; TRBD1 is possibly the D segment (6 matching bases). This TCR was recovered from a female donor with multiple sclerosis, enrolled in a pregnancy study. The nucleotide sequence reads TGTGCCATCAGGGACAGCCAAGAGACCCAGTACTTC. Its protein is CAIRDSQETQYF.